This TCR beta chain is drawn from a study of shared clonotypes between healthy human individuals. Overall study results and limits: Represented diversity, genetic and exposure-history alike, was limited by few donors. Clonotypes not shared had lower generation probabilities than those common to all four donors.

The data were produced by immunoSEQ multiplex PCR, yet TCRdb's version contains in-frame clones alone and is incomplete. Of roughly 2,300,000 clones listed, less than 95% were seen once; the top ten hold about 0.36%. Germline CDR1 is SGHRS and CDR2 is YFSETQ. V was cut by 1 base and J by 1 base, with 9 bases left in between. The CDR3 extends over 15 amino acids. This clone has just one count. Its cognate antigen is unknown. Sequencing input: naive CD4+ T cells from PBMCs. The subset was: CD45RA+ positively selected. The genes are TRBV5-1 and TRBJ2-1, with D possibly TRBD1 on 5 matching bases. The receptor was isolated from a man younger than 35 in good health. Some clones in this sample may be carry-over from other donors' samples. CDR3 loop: CASSLLGASYNEQFF. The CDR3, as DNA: TGCGCCAGCAGCTTGTTAGGGGCTTCCTACAATGAGCAGTTCTTC.